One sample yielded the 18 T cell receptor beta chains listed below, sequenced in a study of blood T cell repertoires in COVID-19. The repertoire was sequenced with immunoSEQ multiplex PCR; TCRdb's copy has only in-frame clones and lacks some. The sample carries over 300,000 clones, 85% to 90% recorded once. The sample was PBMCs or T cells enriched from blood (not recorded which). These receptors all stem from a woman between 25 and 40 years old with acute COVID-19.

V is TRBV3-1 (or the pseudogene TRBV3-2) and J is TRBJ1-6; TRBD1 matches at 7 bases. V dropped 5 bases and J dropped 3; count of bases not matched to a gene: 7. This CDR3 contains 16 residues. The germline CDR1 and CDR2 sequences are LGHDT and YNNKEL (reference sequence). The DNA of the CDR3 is TGTGCCAGCAGCAGACAGGGTAGGGGCTATAATTCACCCCTCCACTTT. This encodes CASSRQGRGYNSPLHF.

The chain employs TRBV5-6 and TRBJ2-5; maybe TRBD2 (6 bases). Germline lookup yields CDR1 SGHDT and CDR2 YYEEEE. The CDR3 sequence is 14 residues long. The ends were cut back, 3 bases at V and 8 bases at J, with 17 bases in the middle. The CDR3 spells CASSWTGTPQTQYF. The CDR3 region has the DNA TGTGCCAGCAGCTGGACCGGGACTCCACAAACCCAGTACTTC.

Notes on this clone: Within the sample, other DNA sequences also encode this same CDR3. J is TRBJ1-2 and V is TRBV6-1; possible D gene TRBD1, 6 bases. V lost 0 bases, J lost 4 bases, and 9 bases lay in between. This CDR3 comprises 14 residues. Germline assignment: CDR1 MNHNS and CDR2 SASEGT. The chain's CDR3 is CASSEARGGYGYTF. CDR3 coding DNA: TGTGCCAGCAGTGAAGCGAGGGGGGGCTATGGCTACACCTTC.

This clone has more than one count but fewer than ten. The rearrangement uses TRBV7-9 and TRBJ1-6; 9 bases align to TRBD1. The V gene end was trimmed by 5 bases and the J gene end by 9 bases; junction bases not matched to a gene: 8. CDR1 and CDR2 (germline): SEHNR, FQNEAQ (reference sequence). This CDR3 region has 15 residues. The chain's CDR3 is CASSLPGQGGSPLHF. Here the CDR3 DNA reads TGTGCCAGCAGCCTTCCGGGACAGGGAGGTTCACCCCTCCACTTT.

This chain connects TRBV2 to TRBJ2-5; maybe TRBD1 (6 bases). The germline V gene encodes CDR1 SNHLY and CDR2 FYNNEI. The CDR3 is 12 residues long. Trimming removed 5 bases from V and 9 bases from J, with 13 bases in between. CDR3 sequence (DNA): TGTGCCAGCAGTTACAGGGCCGAGGCCCAGTACTTC. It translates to CASSYRAEAQYF.

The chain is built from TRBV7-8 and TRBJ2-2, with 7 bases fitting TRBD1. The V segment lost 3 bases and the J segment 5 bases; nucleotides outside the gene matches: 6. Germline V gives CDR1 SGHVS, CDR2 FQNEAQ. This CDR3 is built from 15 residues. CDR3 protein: CASSFRGRGTGELFF. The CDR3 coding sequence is TGTGCCAGCAGCTTTAGGGGGCGAGGGACCGGGGAGCTGTTTTTT.

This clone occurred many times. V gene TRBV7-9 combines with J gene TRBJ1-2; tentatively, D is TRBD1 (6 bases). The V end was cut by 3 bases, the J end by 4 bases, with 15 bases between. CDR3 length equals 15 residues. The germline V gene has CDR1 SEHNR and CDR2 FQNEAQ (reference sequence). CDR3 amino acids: CASSFGQHKVYGYTF. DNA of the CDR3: TGTGCCAGCAGCTTCGGACAGCACAAGGTCTATGGCTACACCTTC.

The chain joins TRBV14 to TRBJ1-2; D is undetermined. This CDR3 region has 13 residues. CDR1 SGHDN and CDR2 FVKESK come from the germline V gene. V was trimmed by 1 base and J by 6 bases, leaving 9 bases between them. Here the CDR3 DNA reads TGTGCCAGCAGCCAAGCGGCAGGCCATGGCTACACCTTC. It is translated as CASSQAAGHGYTF.

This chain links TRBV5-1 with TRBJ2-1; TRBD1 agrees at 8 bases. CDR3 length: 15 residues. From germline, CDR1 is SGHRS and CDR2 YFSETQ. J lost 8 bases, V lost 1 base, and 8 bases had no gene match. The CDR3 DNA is TGCGCCAGCAGCTTGAAACAGGGGGTTGGGGATGAGCAGTTCTTC. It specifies CASSLKQGVGDEQFF.

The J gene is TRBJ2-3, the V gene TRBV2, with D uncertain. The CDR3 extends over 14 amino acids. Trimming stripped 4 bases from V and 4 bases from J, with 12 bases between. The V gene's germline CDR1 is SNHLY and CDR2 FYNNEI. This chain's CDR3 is CASSVSTAADTQYF. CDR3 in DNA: TGTGCCAGCAGTGTATCTACCGCGGCAGATACGCAGTATTTT.

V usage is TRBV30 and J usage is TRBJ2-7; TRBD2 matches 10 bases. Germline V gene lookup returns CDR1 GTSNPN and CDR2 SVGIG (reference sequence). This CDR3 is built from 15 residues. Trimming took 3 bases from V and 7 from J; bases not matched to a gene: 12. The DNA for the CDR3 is TGTGCCTGGAGACCCAGGCTAGCGGGGGTTCGGGAGCAGTACTTC. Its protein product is CAWRPRLAGVREQYF.

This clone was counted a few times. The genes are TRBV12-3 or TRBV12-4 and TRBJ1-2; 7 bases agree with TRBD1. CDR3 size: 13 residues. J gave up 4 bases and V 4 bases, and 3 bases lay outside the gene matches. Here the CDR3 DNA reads TGTGCCAGCAGTTGGGGGACAGTCTATGGCTACACCTTC. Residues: CASSWGTVYGYTF.

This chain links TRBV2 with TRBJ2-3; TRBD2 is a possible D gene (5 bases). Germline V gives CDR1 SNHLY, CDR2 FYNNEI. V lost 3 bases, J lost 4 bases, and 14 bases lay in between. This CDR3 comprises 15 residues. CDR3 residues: CASSDAGRRADTQYF. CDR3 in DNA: TGTGCCAGCAGTGACGCGGGCCGAAGGGCAGATACGCAGTATTTT. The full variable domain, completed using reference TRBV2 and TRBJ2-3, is EPEVTQTPSHQVTQMGQEVILRCVPISNHLYFYWYRQILGQKVEFLVSFYNNEISEKSEIFDDQFSVERPDGSNFTLKIRSTKLEDSAMYFCASSDAGRRADTQYFGPGTRLTVL.

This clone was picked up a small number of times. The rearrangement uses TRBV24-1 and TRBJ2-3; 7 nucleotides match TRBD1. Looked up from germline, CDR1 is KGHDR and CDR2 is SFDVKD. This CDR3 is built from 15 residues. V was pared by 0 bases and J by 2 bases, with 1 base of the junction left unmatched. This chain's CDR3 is CATSDLGQATDTQYF. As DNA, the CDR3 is TGTGCCACCAGTGATTTGGGACAGGCCACAGATACGCAGTATTTT.

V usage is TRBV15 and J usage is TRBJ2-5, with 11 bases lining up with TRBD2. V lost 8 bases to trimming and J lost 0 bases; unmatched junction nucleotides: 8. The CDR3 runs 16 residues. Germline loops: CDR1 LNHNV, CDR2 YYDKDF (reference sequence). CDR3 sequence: CATGLAGGPYQETQYF. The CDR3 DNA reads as TGTGCCACCGGGCTAGCGGGGGGACCGTACCAAGAGACCCAGTACTTC.

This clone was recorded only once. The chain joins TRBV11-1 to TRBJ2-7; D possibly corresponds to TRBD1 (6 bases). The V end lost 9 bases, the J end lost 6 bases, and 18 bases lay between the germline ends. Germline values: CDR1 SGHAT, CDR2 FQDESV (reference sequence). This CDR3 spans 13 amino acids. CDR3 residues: CARKASTGTEQYF. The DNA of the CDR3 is TGTGCCAGGAAAGCGTCAACAGGGACCGAGCAGTACTTC.

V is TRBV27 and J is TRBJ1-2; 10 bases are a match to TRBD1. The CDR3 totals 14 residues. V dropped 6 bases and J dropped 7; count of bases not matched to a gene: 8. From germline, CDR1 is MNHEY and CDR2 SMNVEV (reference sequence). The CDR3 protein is CASRFLDRGPGYTF. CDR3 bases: TGTGCCAGCAGATTCTTAGACAGGGGGCCTGGCTACACCTTC.

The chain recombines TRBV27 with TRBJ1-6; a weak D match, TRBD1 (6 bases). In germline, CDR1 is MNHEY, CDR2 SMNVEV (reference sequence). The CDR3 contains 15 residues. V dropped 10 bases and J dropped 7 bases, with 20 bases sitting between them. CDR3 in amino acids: CATMLGGYGNSPLHF. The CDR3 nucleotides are TGTGCCACCATGCTAGGGGGTTACGGAAATTCACCCCTCCACTTT.